What follows is one T cell receptor beta chain and its context. Seattle-derived patients entered the study during active infection and were followed longitudinally. Repertoires were generated with immunoSEQ multiplex PCR, while TCRdb's copy carries only in-frame clones and drops some. There are 200,000 to 250,000 clones in the sample; 82% occur only once, and over 4% lies in the top ten. This specimen belongs to a study of blood T cell repertoires in COVID-19. Study-wide background: Some COVID-19 samples were acute and others convalescent; all came from the United States, Italy and Spain.

V lost 6 bases, J lost 6 bases, and 8 bases stayed unmatched. CDR1 and CDR2 (germline): MNHEY, SMNVEV (reference sequence). The CDR3 is 14 amino acids. The sequence was collected from an older woman with COVID-19, enrolled during active disease. The rearrangement joins TRBV27 to TRBJ1-5, with 7 nucleotides matching TRBD1. Sequenced sample: peripheral blood. The DNA of the CDR3 is TGTGCCAGCAGCCCAACAGGGGATGGTCAGCCCCAGCATTTT. Translated, it gives CASSPTGDGQPQHF.